A single sample gave rise to the 22 T cell receptor beta chains below, sequenced in a study of shared clonotypes between healthy human individuals. Sequencing was performed with immunoSEQ multiplex PCR; in TCRdb, only in-frame clones are kept and a portion is missing. The sample carries over 700,000 clones, 55% to 75% recorded once. Sequencing was performed on memory CD4+ T cells sorted from blood. As for subset: CD45RA-negative fraction. These receptors originate from a woman in her twenties or thirties in good health.

The chain links TRBV27 to TRBJ2-1, with 8 bases aligning to TRBD1. V lost 6 bases to trimming and J lost 8 bases; unmatched junction nucleotides: 15. The CDR3 consists of 16 residues. The germline gives CDR1 MNHEY, CDR2 SMNVEV (reference sequence). Here the CDR3 DNA reads TGTGCCAGCAGAGTTTTGGGGACAGGCTTTAGGGATGAGCAGTTCTTC. The encoded protein is CASRVLGTGFRDEQFF.

The chain carries TRBV4-1 and TRBJ2-2; no definite D call. Germline assignment: CDR1 MGHRA and CDR2 YSYEKL. This CDR3 is built from 11 residues. Deletions cut 1 base from V and 7 bases from J, with 1 base between. The CDR3 region is CASSQVGELFF. The CDR3 DNA is TGCGCCAGCAGCCAAGTCGGGGAGCTGTTTTTT.

This chain uses TRBV7-8 with TRBJ1-2, with TRBD1 identical over 8 bases. The J segment lost 8 bases and the V segment lost 2 bases, leaving 10 bases of the junction unmatched. This CDR3 is built from 15 residues. Germline V lookup: CDR1 SGHVS, CDR2 FQNEAQ. The CDR3 loop reads CASSLRAGGAGGYTF. The DNA for the CDR3 is TGTGCCAGCAGCTTAAGGGCAGGGGGCGCCGGGGGCTACACCTTC. The whole variable domain, filled in from reference TRBV7-8 and TRBJ1-2, reads GAGVSQSPRYKVAKRGQDVALRCDPISGHVSLFWYQQALGQGPEFLTYFQNEAQLDKSGLPSDRFFAERPEGSVSTLKIQRTQQEDSAVYLCASSLRAGGAGGYTFGSGTRLTVV.

This clone came up a few times. The CDR3 sequence is CAISDGVRGEQFF. CDR3 nucleotide sequence: TGTGCCATCAGTGACGGGGTGAGGGGTGAGCAGTTCTTC. The chain uses TRBV10-3 and TRBJ2-1; either TRBD1 or TRBD2 may fit D (5 bases each). The CDR3 sequence is 13 residues long. Trimming shortened V by 3 bases and J by 9 bases, and 12 bases separated the two germline ends. In germline, CDR1 is ENHRY, CDR2 SYGVKD.

The rearrangement links TRBV28 to TRBJ1-5; D gene unclear. The CDR3 is made up of 14 amino acids. Germline-derived CDR1 and CDR2 are MDHEN and SYDVKM. V shed 6 bases and J shed 3 bases, with 12 bases lying between them. This CDR3 reads CASSHGLINQPQHF. The CDR3 bases are TGTGCCAGCAGCCATGGACTGATCAATCAGCCCCAGCATTTT.

The chain recombines TRBV27 with TRBJ2-7; 7 positions agree with TRBD1. Looked up from germline, CDR1 is MNHEY and CDR2 is SMNVEV (reference sequence). Unmatched junction bases numbered 11, after V lost 5 bases and J lost 4 bases. This CDR3 is 15 amino acids long. CDR3 in amino acids: CASSTRRGRGYEQYF. The CDR3 coding sequence is TGTGCCAGCAGTACAAGAAGGGGGCGCGGATACGAGCAGTACTTC.

V and J are TRBV28 and TRBJ2-7; D call uncertain. The length of the CDR3 is 13 residues. The V and J ends lost 7 bases and 3 bases respectively, with 13 bases between them. From germline, CDR1 is MDHEN and CDR2 SYDVKM. The CDR3 reads CASKSGGNYEQYF. The CDR3 DNA sequence: TGTGCCAGCAAGTCCGGCGGAAACTACGAGCAGTACTTC.

This clone was counted only a few times. The J gene is TRBJ1-1, the V gene TRBV7-2; D is unclear. The V end was cut by 5 bases, the J end by 1 base, with 11 bases between. CDR1 is SGHTA, CDR2 FQGNSA, per germline. This CDR3 contains 14 residues. The DNA of the CDR3 is TGTGCCAGCAGCCGCAAGGTGGGGAACACTGAAGCTTTCTTT. It specifies CASSRKVGNTEAFF.

The chain uses TRBV7-2 and TRBJ2-7; TRBD2 aligns across 7 bases. CDR3 length equals 14 residues. Germline V gives CDR1 SGHTA, CDR2 FQGNSA. V lost 4 bases and J lost 6; bases outside the gene matches: 9. CDR3 loop: CASSSRTRSGEQYF. DNA for the CDR3: TGTGCCAGCAGCTCGCGGACTAGATCAGGCGAGCAGTACTTC.

Comment on this clone: The sample contains more than one DNA sequence encoding this CDR3. V and J are TRBV10-1 and TRBJ2-7; no firm D call. Deletions cut 0 bases from V and 2 bases from J, with 11 bases between. Germline V gene data show CDR1 as WNHNN and CDR2 as SYGVQD (reference sequence). The CDR3 covers 15 residues. The CDR3 DNA follows: TGCGCCAGCAGTGAGTCGTTGGACGGCACCTACGAGCAGTACTTC. Encoded protein: CASSESLDGTYEQYF.

V and J are TRBV19 and TRBJ2-1; 11 bases agree with TRBD2. The CDR3 is 16 residues long. The germline V gene has CDR1 LNHDA and CDR2 SQIVND (reference sequence). V lost 5 bases to trimming and J lost 1 base; unmatched junction nucleotides: 4. CDR3 region: CASSSRTSGSYNEQFF. As DNA, the CDR3 is TGTGCCAGTAGTTCCCGGACTAGCGGGTCCTACAATGAGCAGTTCTTC.

This clone was recorded a few times. V usage is TRBV7-4 and J usage is TRBJ1-2; D call uncertain. This CDR3 has 14 amino acids. Germline V CDR1 and CDR2: SGHVT, SQSDAQ. The germline V and J ends were trimmed by 5 bases and 5 bases, with 15 bases remaining between them. The CDR3 bases are TGTGCCAGCAGCGTCCAGACCGGATGGTATGGCTACACCTTC. Protein: CASSVQTGWYGYTF.

This clone has a handful of counts. The chain carries TRBV2 and TRBJ1-4; no clear D. Germline V CDR1 and CDR2: SNHLY, FYNNEI. Trimming took off 7 bases at V and 8 bases at J, with 14 bases between the two ends. CDR3 size: 13 residues. In DNA, the CDR3 is TGTGCCAGCAACGGCAGAGAAACCGAAAAACTGTTTTTT. Translated: CASNGRETEKLFF.

The CDR3 DNA sequence: TGTGCCAGTAGTATTGACGGGGCCAACGTCCTGACTTTC. It translates to CASSIDGANVLTF. This chain joins TRBV19 and TRBJ2-6; D not certain. V shed 3 bases and J shed 4 bases, with 4 bases lying between them. Germline loops: CDR1 LNHDA, CDR2 SQIVND (reference sequence). CDR3 length: 13 residues.

The chain uses TRBV15 and TRBJ2-1; D is unclear. From germline, CDR1 is LNHNV and CDR2 YYDKDF (reference sequence). Trimming stripped 3 bases from V and 5 bases from J, with 17 bases between. CDR3 length: 16 amino acids. The chain's CDR3 is CATSRTNNFADNEQFF. Here the CDR3 DNA reads TGTGCCACCAGCAGGACCAATAACTTCGCCGACAATGAGCAGTTCTTC.

The J gene is TRBJ1-2, the V gene TRBV10-1; no firm D call. The V gene lost 2 bases and the J gene lost 0 bases, with 10 bases spanning the gap. Germline values: CDR1 WNHNN, CDR2 SYGVQD (reference sequence). The CDR3 totals 15 residues. The CDR3 loop is CASSEGPLANYGYTF. CDR3 bases: TGCGCCAGCAGTGAGGGCCCGCTCGCTAACTATGGCTACACCTTC.

The chain recombines TRBV6-5 with TRBJ1-2, with D possibly matching TRBD1 (6 bases). This CDR3 is 15 amino acids long. Germline V gives CDR1 MNHEY, CDR2 SVGAGI. Trimming cost V 6 bases and J 5 bases, with 19 bases left between them. The chain's CDR3 is CASSPTLQGQYGYTF. In DNA, the CDR3 is TGTGCCAGCAGCCCGACTCTACAAGGACAGTATGGCTACACCTTC.

The sample holds one count of this clone. The chain employs TRBV29-1 and TRBJ2-3; D possibly corresponds to TRBD2 (7 bases). V lost 3 bases and J 2 bases, leaving 15 bases between the germline ends. Per germline, CDR1 SQVTM and CDR2 ANQGSEA. The CDR3 runs to 15 residues. The CDR3 loop is CSVDWGGALTDTQYF. In DNA, the CDR3 is TGCAGCGTTGATTGGGGGGGGGCCCTCACAGATACGCAGTATTTT.

The J gene is TRBJ1-1, the V gene TRBV5-1; D remains ambiguous. The V end was cut by 5 bases, the J end by 0 bases, with 20 bases between. Germline V lookup: CDR1 SGHRS, CDR2 YFSETQ. CDR3 length equals 17 residues. The CDR3 loop is CASRLLGSNNMNTEAFF. The CDR3 DNA reads TGCGCCAGCAGACTTTTGGGCAGCAATAACATGAACACTGAAGCTTTCTTT. The full variable domain, in which reference TRBV5-1 and TRBJ1-1 provide the parts outside the CDR3, is KAGVTQTPRYLIKTRGQQVTLSCSPISGHRSVSWYQQTPGQGLQFLFEYFSETQRNKGNFPGRFSGRQFSNSRSEMNVSTLELGDSALYLCASRLLGSNNMNTEAFFGQGTRLTVV.

This clone was observed once. CDR3 in amino acids: CAWSSGGLQPQHF. The CDR3 DNA follows: TGTGCCTGGAGTTCGGGGGGCCTCCAGCCCCAGCATTTT. The chain is built from TRBV30 and TRBJ1-5; D perhaps matches TRBD1 (6 bases). Germline V CDR1 and CDR2: GTSNPN, SVGIG (reference sequence). This CDR3 is 13 amino acids long. V lost 2 bases and J lost 7, with 12 bases in between.

The sample holds many counts of this clone. V gene TRBV28 combines with J gene TRBJ1-4; no reliable D call. Per the germline V gene, CDR1 is MDHEN and CDR2 is SYDVKM. The V end lost 6 bases, the J end lost 8 bases, and 10 bases lay between the germline ends. The CDR3 is 12 amino acids. CDR3 sequence: CASRTQQEKLFF. The CDR3 DNA sequence: TGTGCCAGCAGGACTCAACAGGAAAAACTGTTTTTT.

V and J are TRBV27 and TRBJ1-1; TRBD1 is a possible D gene (5 bases). Germline V gene lookup returns CDR1 MNHEY and CDR2 SMNVEV (reference sequence). Trimming left V 2 bases short and J 6 bases short, with 13 bases between. The CDR3 consists of 14 residues. The CDR3 loop reads CASSLSWGTPEAFF. CDR3 nucleotide sequence: TGTGCCAGCAGTTTAAGTTGGGGCACCCCTGAAGCTTTCTTT.